This T cell receptor beta chain was observed in a study of T cells in Graves' hyperthyroidism and ophthalmopathy. The TCR beta CDR3 regions underwent amplification using RNA transcripts as the source. First-round RT-PCR of the TCR CDR3 relied on the HTBI primer set. One entry per CDR3 protein, called by TCRdb with MiXCR from the multiplex PCR reads. The data contain about 300,000 distinct CDR3 sequences, around a fifth of them singletons. This CDR3 is built from 12 residues. With 5 bases removed from V and 7 bases from J, the gap between germline ends came to 11 bases. Germline assignment: CDR1 SQVTM and CDR2 ANQGSEA.

V is TRBV29-1 and J is TRBJ1-4, with D possibly being TRBD1 (5 bases). This TCR was recovered from a man aged 45-65 years with Graves' ophthalmopathy. What was sequenced was blood. The CDR3 nucleotides are TGCAGCGTTCAATGGGACGGTGAAAAACTGTTTTTT. Protein sequence: CSVQWDGEKLFF.